This is a list of T cell receptor beta chains from one sample in a study of immune heterogeneity within non-small cell lung tumors. TCRdb re-called the multiplex PCR reads through MiXCR, storing one row per CDR3 protein. The table shows 7,000 to 8,500 distinct CDR3 sequences, with around 23% occurring only once. Material: lung tumor tissue. Receptors were obtained from a man aged 60-69 years with non-small cell lung cancer. The CDR3 runs from the conserved cysteine through the conserved F or W. Each record gives: D gene, CDR3 length, clone size, J gene, V gene, CDR3 DNA, CDR3 protein. A D gene is named only where the DNA matches it firmly. Part of the rows lack a size; the others show once, few, many or a class for expanded clones.

>-|12|many|TRBJ2-2|TRBV29-1
TGCAGCGTTGGCCATAACACCGGGGAGCTGTTTTTT
CSVGHNTGELFF
>TRBD1|13|many|TRBJ2-3|TRBV20-1
TGCAGTGCTGGTACACAGGGGGCAGATACGCAGTATTTT
CSAGTQGADTQYF
>TRBD1|14|many|TRBJ2-7|TRBV5-5
TGTGCCAGCAGAAATAGGGACAGCTCCTACGAGCAGTACTTC
CASRNRDSSYEQYF
>-|16|-|TRBJ2-3|TRBV7-8
TGTGCCAGCAGCTCCCGAAGAGTTGACAGCACAGCTACGCAGTATTTT
CASSSRRVDSTATQYF
>-|17|medium-sized|TRBJ2-2|TRBV5-1
TGCGCCAGCAGCTTGGCCTTAGGGTTCAGGAACACCGGGGAGCTGTTTTTT
CASSLALGFRNTGELFF
>-|12|many|TRBJ2-3|TRBV19
TGTGCCAGTAGTATTCAGGAGTCGACGCAGTATTTT
CASSIQESTQYF
>-|15|many|TRBJ2-1|TRBV16
TGTACCAGCAGCCAAGGACAGCCTGACTACAATGAGCAGTTCTTC
CTSSQGQPDYNEQFF
>-|15|many|TRBJ2-5|TRBV11-2
TGTGCCAGCAGCTTAGAGGGCAGGCGAGAAGAGACCCAGTACTTC
CASSLEGRREETQYF
>TRBD1|14|many|TRBJ2-1|TRBV18
TGTGCCAGCTCTCAAGGGAGGGACAGGGGAAATCCGTTCTTC
CASSQGRDRGNPFF
>TRBD2|16|medium-sized|TRBJ2-3|TRBV3-1
TGTGCCAGCAGCTACGGGACTAGCGGGTACACAGATACGCAGTATTTT
CASSYGTSGYTDTQYF
>TRBD1|15|medium-sized|TRBJ1-1|TRBV20-1
TGCCTTCCGGGACAGGGAGGCAAACGGGACACTGAAGCTTTCTTT
CLPGQGGKRDTEAFF
>-|14|few|TRBJ2-5|TRBV6-1
TGTGCCAGCACATCACGGAGAGGCTCGGAGACCCAGTACTTC
CASTSRRGSETQYF
>-|11|few|TRBJ2-3|TRBV3-1
TGTGCCAGCAGCCACCTAGATACGCAGTATTTT
CASSHLDTQYF
>-|15|medium-sized|TRBJ2-7|TRBV9
TGTGCCAGCAGCGTAGATAGGGCAGGGCTTAACGAGCAGTACTTC
CASSVDRAGLNEQYF
>TRBD1|13|-|TRBJ2-1|TRBV2
TGTGCCAGCATTCTCGCAGGGGGCTCTGAGCAGTTCTTC
CASILAGGSEQFF
>TRBD1|11|many|TRBJ2-1|TRBV7-9
TGTGCCAGCAGCCGGGACAGGGTTAAGTTCTTC
CASSRDRVKFF
>-|15|many|TRBJ2-2|TRBV5-1
TGCGCCAGCTGCATGCAGGGGCCGAACACCGGGGAGCTGTTTTTT
CASCMQGPNTGELFF
>-|13|many|TRBJ2-4|TRBV5-1
TGCGCCAGCAGCTGGGGTGATAAAAACATTCAGTACTTC
CASSWGDKNIQYF
>-|13|many|TRBJ2-1|TRBV29-1
TGCAGCGTTGATAGGAGGGAGAACAATGAGCAGTTCTTC
CSVDRRENNEQFF
>-|14|medium-sized|TRBJ2-2|TRBV20-1
TGCAGTGCTCCCCGGGGTGCGAACACCGGGGAGCTGTTTTTT
CSAPRGANTGELFF
>-|13|medium-sized|TRBJ2-1|TRBV5-1
TGCGCCAGCAGCTTCACCTGGGCGACAGAGCAGTTCTTC
CASSFTWATEQFF
>-|13|many|TRBJ2-1|TRBV7-9
TGTGCCATTCTAGCCGGAGGCAACAATGAGCAGTTCTTC
CAILAGGNNEQFF
>TRBD2|15|medium-sized|TRBJ2-3|TRBV6-1
TGTGCCAGCAGTGTAACTAGCGGGAGCACAGATACGCAGTATTTT
CASSVTSGSTDTQYF
>TRBD1|11|-|TRBJ1-1|TRBV11-1
TGTGCCAGCAGCCTGGACAGGGGCGCTTTCTTT
CASSLDRGAFF
>TRBD1|14|medium-sized|TRBJ2-7|TRBV6-1
TGTGCCAGCAGAGACAGGGAGAGCTCCTACGAGCAGTACTTC
CASRDRESSYEQYF
>-|15|medium-sized|TRBJ2-1|TRBV20-1
TGCAGTGCTAGAGATGCAGCAGACTCCTACAATGAGCAGTTCTTC
CSARDAADSYNEQFF
>-|14|many|TRBJ2-5|TRBV5-1
TGCGCCAGCAGCCTGGGCACTTGGTCTGAGACCCAGTACTTC
CASSLGTWSETQYF
>TRBD2|15|many|TRBJ2-7|TRBV7-9
TGTGCCAGCAGCTTAAGAAGCGGGGATGTGACTGAGCAGTACTTC
CASSLRSGDVTEQYF
>-|11|many|TRBJ1-2|TRBV12-3/TRBV12-4
TGTGCCAGCAGTTTAGACCATGGCTACACCTTC
CASSLDHGYTF
>-|12|medium-sized|TRBJ1-2|TRBV12-3/TRBV12-4
TGTGCCAGCAGTTCCGGGACTCGGGGCTACACCTTC
CASSSGTRGYTF
>TRBD1|15|many|TRBJ2-5|TRBV18
TGTGCCAGCTCACCCCCTCGGACAGGGGGCGAGACCCAGTACTTC
CASSPPRTGGETQYF
>-|15|many|TRBJ2-2|TRBV6-4
TGTGCCAGCAGTCCCGGAGGGCAGGGGGCCGGGGAGCTGTTTTTT
CASSPGGQGAGELFF
>-|15|medium-sized|TRBJ1-4|TRBV12-3/TRBV12-4
TGTGCCAGCAGTAGGGACTATGCAACTAATGAAAAACTGTTTTTT
CASSRDYATNEKLFF
>TRBD2|16|many|TRBJ2-1|TRBV5-1
TGCGCCAGCAGCTTGGCCAGCGGGAGTCCCTACAATGAGCAGTTCTTC
CASSLASGSPYNEQFF
>TRBD1|17|few|TRBJ2-5|TRBV5-6
TGTGCCAGCAGCTCATCCTCCGGGACAGGCTACCAAGAGACCCAGTACTTC
CASSSSSGTGYQETQYF
>TRBD2|14|medium-sized|TRBJ2-7|TRBV6-1
TGTGCCAGCATTCAGGGAGGGAGCTCCTACGAGCAGTACTTC
CASIQGGSSYEQYF
>-|15|many|TRBJ2-3|TRBV15
TGTGCCACCCAGAGGTCCGCAGGCGCCACAGATACGCAGTATTTT
CATQRSAGATDTQYF
>-|12|many|TRBJ2-1|TRBV18
TGTGCCAGCTCCGTGGTCAACAATGAGCAGTTCTTC
CASSVVNNEQFF
>-|16|medium-sized|TRBJ1-1|TRBV27
TGTGCCAGCAGTACAAGTCTAACCACACTGAACACTGAAGCTTTCTTT
CASSTSLTTLNTEAFF
>TRBD2|14|medium-sized|TRBJ2-3|TRBV6-1
TGTGCCAGCAGTTACGGGACTAGGGCAGATACGCAGTATTTT
CASSYGTRADTQYF
>TRBD2|17|few|TRBJ2-2|TRBV5-1
TGCGCCAGCAGCTCCCGGACTAGCGGGAGTATAGTCGGGGAGCTGTTTTTT
CASSSRTSGSIVGELFF
>-|16|medium-sized|TRBJ2-3|TRBV6-1
TGTGCCAGCAGTTATCACCCGGGACGTAACACAGATACGCAGTATTTT
CASSYHPGRNTDTQYF
>TRBD1|14|-|TRBJ2-4|TRBV5-1
TGCGCCAGCAGCCGGGACAGGGGATCGGACATTCAGTACTTC
CASSRDRGSDIQYF
>TRBD2|13|many|TRBJ2-7|TRBV30
TGTGCCTGGAGCAAACTAGCGACCTACGAGCAGTACTTC
CAWSKLATYEQYF
>TRBD2|16|many|TRBJ2-5|TRBV24-1
TGTGCCACCAGTGATTTGCATGCGGGGGACCAAGAGACCCAGTACTTC
CATSDLHAGDQETQYF
>-|16|-|TRBJ1-6|TRBV28
TGTGCCAGCAGTTCCCCCGCCGACAGAACAAATTCACCCCTCCACTTT
CASSSPADRTNSPLHF
>-|13|medium-sized|TRBJ2-7|TRBV20-1
TGCAGTGCACCGGGACCCACCAGCAACGAGCAGTACTTC
CSAPGPTSNEQYF
>TRBD2|15|medium-sized|TRBJ2-7|TRBV15
TGTGCCACCAGCAGAGACAGCGGGAGGGCCTTCGAGCAGTACTTC
CATSRDSGRAFEQYF
>-|15|many|TRBJ2-5|TRBV5-5
TGTGCCAGCAGATTGGTGCCAGGGAGTCCGGAGACCCAGTACTTC
CASRLVPGSPETQYF
>-|12|medium-sized|TRBJ2-7|TRBV20-1
TGCAGTGCTAGACAGGGGATCTACGAGCAGTACTTC
CSARQGIYEQYF
>TRBD2|15|many|TRBJ2-1|TRBV20-1
TGCAGTGCTAGAGATTTTAGCGGGATCTACAATGAGCAGTTCTTC
CSARDFSGIYNEQFF
>-|16|medium-sized|TRBJ1-4|TRBV2
TGTGCCAGCAGCGCTGGCCACAGGTCATGGTCCGAGGAACTGTTTTTT
CASSAGHRSWSEELFF
>-|14|many|TRBJ1-1|TRBV6-1
TGTGCCAGCAGTGTAAGGGGCGAGAAGACTGAAGCTTTCTTT
CASSVRGEKTEAFF
>-|15|-|TRBJ2-3|TRBV6-4
TGTGCCAGCAGTCCAGGACAGGGAGGGACAGATACGCAGTATTTT
CASSPGQGGTDTQYF
>TRBD2|12|few|TRBJ2-4|TRBV6-1
TGTGCCAGCAGTGAGACTAGCGGGAGGGAGAACTTC
CASSETSGRENF